The rows below give T cell receptor beta chains drawn from one sample of a study of OX40 agonist ivuxolimab in advanced cancers. Some clones are missing from TCRdb's copy, which holds only in-frame ones; the method was immunoSEQ multiplex PCR. The profile shows around 60,000 clones, more than 65% of them singletons. Material: CD4+ or CD8+ T cells sorted from blood, obtained in a trial of the OX40 agonist ivuxolimab. These receptors all stem from an adult with an advanced solid tumor such as melanoma, head and neck, liver or kidney cancer. The CDR3 runs from the conserved cysteine through the conserved F or W. A D gene is named only where the DNA matches it firmly. Size is stated for part of the rows, as once, few or many counts, or as a class when the clone is expanded.

>TRBV29-1|-|TRBJ2-7|-
TGCAGCGTTGAAGGGCTAGTGGGCTACGAGCAGTACTTC
CSVEGLVGYEQYF
>TRBV18|-|TRBJ2-1|-
TGTGCCAGCTCACCTATCAAGACAGGCAGCTCCTACAATGAGCAGTTCTTC
CASSPIKTGSSYNEQFF
>TRBV5-1|-|TRBJ2-2|-
TGCGCCAGCAGCTTGGAAGTCTTCGCGAACACCGGGGAGCTGTTTTTT
CASSLEVFANTGELFF
>TRBV7-2|-|TRBJ1-3|-
TGTGCCAGCAGCTCGGACCTTGCGGCCACCATATATTTT
CASSSDLAATIYF
>TRBV5-8|-|TRBJ2-3|TRBD2
TGTGCCAGCAGCTTGGCAGCGGGGGGGGTAGATACGCAGTATTTT
CASSLAAGGVDTQYF
>TRBV6-4|-|TRBJ2-7|-
TGTGCCAGCAGTGACTGCCACGACGAGCAGTACTTC
CASSDCHDEQYF
>TRBV29-1|-|TRBJ1-3|-
TGCAGCGTTGAAACTAACACCATATATTTT
CSVETNTIYF
>TRBV7-9|-|TRBJ1-6|-
TGTGCCAGCAGCTTTGAAGGACATGCAGCACCCCTCCACTTT
CASSFEGHAAPLHF
>TRBV7-3|-|TRBJ1-1|-
TGTGCCAGCAGAGAGGGGCCAGGGACGAACACTGAAGCTTTCTTT
CASREGPGTNTEAFF
>TRBV6-5|few|TRBJ1-2|-
TGTGCCAGCAGTTTCAATGATCGCTACACCTTC
CASSFNDRYTF
>TRBV21-1|-|TRBJ1-1|-
TGTGCCAGCAGCAAACCCACAGGGGGCCTCACTGAAGCTTTCTTT
CASSKPTGGLTEAFF
>TRBV7-8|-|TRBJ1-2|-
TGTGCCAGCAGCCCCCTCTTAGGAAGTAGGAACTATGGCTACACCTTC
CASSPLLGSRNYGYTF
>TRBV6-1|once|TRBJ2-3|TRBD1
TGTGCCAGCAGTGTCGACAGGGCTGGGGGCACAGATACGCAGTATTTT
CASSVDRAGGTDTQYF
>TRBV15|-|TRBJ2-7|-
TGTGCCACCAGCAGAGGAGAAAGTCGACACGAGCAGTACTTC
CATSRGESRHEQYF
>TRBV7-8|-|TRBJ1-1|-
TGTGCCAGCAGCTTAGCGTTGGGGAAAAACACTGAAGCTTTCTTT
CASSLALGKNTEAFF
>TRBV2|-|TRBJ2-1|-
TGTGCCAGCAGTTATACAGAGGAGCAGTTCTTC
CASSYTEEQFF
>TRBV6-6|-|TRBJ1-6|-
TGTGCCAGCACCTTCGACAGCTATAATTCACCCCTCCACTTT
CASTFDSYNSPLHF
>TRBV19|-|TRBJ1-1|-
TGTGCCAGTAGTAGGGCGCGTGCACGAAATGAAGCTTTCTTT
CASSRARARNEAFF
>TRBV9|once|TRBJ2-2|-
TGTGCCAGCAGCGTAGATCGTAGGGGTACCGGGGAGCTGTTTTTT
CASSVDRRGTGELFF
>TRBV4-2|-|TRBJ2-3|-
TGTGCCAGCAGCCAAGAGGATAGGACCGTCCGCGATACGCAGTATTTT
CASSQEDRTVRDTQYF
>TRBV5-1|-|TRBJ1-2|-
TGCGCCAGCAGCTTGGGGGAGGGCCCGTATGGCTACACCTTC
CASSLGEGPYGYTF
>TRBV7-2|-|TRBJ1-2|-
TGTGCCAGCAGCCCTGGGTATGGCTACACCTTC
CASSPGYGYTF
>TRBV19|-|TRBJ2-4|-
TGTGCCAGTAGGACGGGGGACAAAAACATTCAGTACTTC
CASRTGDKNIQYF
>TRBV18|few|TRBJ2-3|-
TGTGCCAGCTCACCAGGTAATCACGGGAAAATCTTCACAGATACGCAGTATTTT
CASSPGNHGKIFTDTQYF
>TRBV7-9|-|TRBJ2-2|-
TGTGCCAGCAGCCCGCTACAGGGTATCTTGGCCGGGGAGCTGTTTTTT
CASSPLQGILAGELFF
>TRBV2|-|TRBJ1-5|-
TGTGCCAGCAGAGTGGCCTTGTGGTCAAATCAGCCCCAGCATTTT
CASRVALWSNQPQHF
>TRBV29-1|medium-sized|TRBJ1-1|-
TGCAGCGTAGACCCTGTGGGGGGTTCGATGATGAACACTGAAGCTTTCTTT
CSVDPVGGSMMNTEAFF
>TRBV10-2|-|TRBJ2-5|TRBD2
TGCGCCAGCAGCTCGGGGACTAGCGCGGAGACCCAGTACTTC
CASSSGTSAETQYF
>TRBV27|-|TRBJ2-7|TRBD1
TGTGCCAGCAGGATGACCGCAACAGGGGTTTGGAGCTACGAGCAGTACTTC
CASRMTATGVWSYEQYF
>TRBV6-5|-|TRBJ2-2|-
TGTGCCAGCAGTTACTCTGGACAGTTTTTAACCGGGGAGCTGTTTTTT
CASSYSGQFLTGELFF
>TRBV6-5|few|TRBJ2-7|TRBD1
TGTGCCAGCAGCAACACAGGGGGGCGGCAGTACTTC
CASSNTGGRQYF
>TRBV19|-|TRBJ2-1|-
TGTGCCAGTAGCCGGGACTCCTACAATGAGCAGTTCTTC
CASSRDSYNEQFF
>TRBV9|-|TRBJ2-7|-
TGTGCCAGCAGCGCACAGGGCGCGTACGAGCAGTACTTC
CASSAQGAYEQYF
>TRBV7-2|-|TRBJ2-1|TRBD2
TGTGCCAGCCTCAGTGGGCTAGCGGGGAATGAGCAGTTCTTC
CASLSGLAGNEQFF
>TRBV5-5|-|TRBJ1-1|-
TGTGCCAGCAGCTTGCAGGGGATGAACACTGAAGCTTTCTTT
CASSLQGMNTEAFF
>TRBV9|-|TRBJ2-2|TRBD1
TGTGCCAGCAGCGTGACAGGGGGTACCACCGGGGAGCTGTTTTTT
CASSVTGGTTGELFF
>TRBV7-2|-|TRBJ1-6|TRBD1
TGTGCCAGCAATGACAGGGGTAATTCACCCCTCCACTTT
CASNDRGNSPLHF
>TRBV10-3|few|TRBJ2-1|-
TGTGCCATCAGTGAGTCTGGTGCTGCGCAGTTCTTC
CAISESGAAQFF
>TRBV19|medium-sized|TRBJ1-6|-
TGTGCCAGTAGTACGACCAATTCACCCCTCCACTTT
CASSTTNSPLHF
>TRBV7-8|medium-sized|TRBJ1-2|-
TGTGCCAGCAGCTTAGATTTTTCAGGGTCCGGCTACACCTTC
CASSLDFSGSGYTF